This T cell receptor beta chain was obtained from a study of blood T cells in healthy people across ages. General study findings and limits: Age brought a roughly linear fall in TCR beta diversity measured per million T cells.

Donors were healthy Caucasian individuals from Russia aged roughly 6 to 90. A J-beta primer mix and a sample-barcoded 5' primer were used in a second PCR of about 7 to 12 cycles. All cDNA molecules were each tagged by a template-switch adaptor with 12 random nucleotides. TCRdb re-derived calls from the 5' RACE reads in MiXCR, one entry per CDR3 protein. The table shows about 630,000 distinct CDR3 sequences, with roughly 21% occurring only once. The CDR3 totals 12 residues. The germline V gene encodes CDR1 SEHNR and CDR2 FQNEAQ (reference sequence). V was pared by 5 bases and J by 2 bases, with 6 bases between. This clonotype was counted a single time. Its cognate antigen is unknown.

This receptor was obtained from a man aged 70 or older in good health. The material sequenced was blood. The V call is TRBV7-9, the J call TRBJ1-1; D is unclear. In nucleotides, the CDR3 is TGTGCCAGCAGCGGTCATAACACTGAAGCTTTCTTT. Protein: CASSGHNTEAFF.